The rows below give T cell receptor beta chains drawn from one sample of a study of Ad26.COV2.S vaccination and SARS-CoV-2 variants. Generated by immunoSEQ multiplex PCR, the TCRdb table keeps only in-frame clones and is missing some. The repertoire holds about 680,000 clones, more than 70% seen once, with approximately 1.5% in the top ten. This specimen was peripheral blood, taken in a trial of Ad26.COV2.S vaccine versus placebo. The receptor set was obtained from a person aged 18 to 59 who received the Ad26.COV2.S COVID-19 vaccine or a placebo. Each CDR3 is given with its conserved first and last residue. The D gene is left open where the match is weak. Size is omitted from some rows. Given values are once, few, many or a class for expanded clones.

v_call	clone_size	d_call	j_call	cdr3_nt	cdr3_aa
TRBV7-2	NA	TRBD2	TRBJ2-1	TGTGCCAGCAGCTTAGCGCCCCTAGCGGGGGGTCGGTTCTTC	CASSLAPLAGGRFF
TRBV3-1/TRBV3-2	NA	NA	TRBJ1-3	TGTGCCAGCAGCCAAGTTCAGTTCTTCTCTGGAAACACCATATATTTT	CASSQVQFFSGNTIYF
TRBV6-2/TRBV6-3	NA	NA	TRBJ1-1	TGTGCCAGCAGCCTAGGGATGGCGTCTGAAGCTTTCTTT	CASSLGMASEAFF
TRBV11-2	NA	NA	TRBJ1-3	TGTGCCAGCAGTCACCCCCGACCCTCTGGAAACACCATATATTTT	CASSHPRPSGNTIYF
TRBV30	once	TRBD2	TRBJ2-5	TGTGCCTGGAGTCCAGGACTAGCCCCAGGTCAAGCGACCCAGTACTTC	CAWSPGLAPGQATQYF
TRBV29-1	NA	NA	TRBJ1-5	TGCAGCGTGGCTCCCGACGTTCACCGACAGCCCCAGCATTTT	CSVAPDVHRQPQHF
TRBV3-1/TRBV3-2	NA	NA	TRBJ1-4	TGTGCCAGCAGCCCCTGGCCTCGGCGAGGAGCTAATGAAAAACTGTTTTTT	CASSPWPRRGANEKLFF
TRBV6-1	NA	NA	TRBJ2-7	TGTGCCAGCAGTGAATGGGACGGCGGCTCCTACGAGCAGTACTTC	CASSEWDGGSYEQYF
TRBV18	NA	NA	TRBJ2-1	TGTGCCAGCTCCCCGGCAGCAGCCTACAATGAGCAGTTCTTC	CASSPAAAYNEQFF
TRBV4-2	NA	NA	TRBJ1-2	TGTGCCAGCAGCCAAGAGGTTCCAGGGACCTTTAACTATGGCTACACCTTC	CASSQEVPGTFNYGYTF
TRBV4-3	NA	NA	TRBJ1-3	TGCGCCAGCAGCCAAGATTGGAGTTATAGCTCTGGAAACACCATATATTTT	CASSQDWSYSSGNTIYF
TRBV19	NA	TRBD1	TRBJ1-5	TGTGCCAGTAGTCTCCGGGACAGGGTAGGGAATCAGCCCCAGCATTTT	CASSLRDRVGNQPQHF
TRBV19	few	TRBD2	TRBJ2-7	TGTGCCAGTAGTCGGCGGGGGGACACCTACGAGCAGTACTTC	CASSRRGDTYEQYF